A single sample gave rise to the 27 T cell receptor beta chains below, sequenced in a study of CD8+ T cells in alopecia areata. Reverse transcribed after extraction, RNA yielded cDNA as the sequencing template. Clones were read by immunoSEQ multiplex PCR, and TCRdb kept only the in-frame ones, dropping some. The table shows over 85,000 clones, with about 40% occurring only once. Sequencing was performed on CD4+ T cells sorted from blood. The receptors here all came from a human donor with alopecia areata.

J is TRBJ2-5 and V is TRBV7-2; weak D call: TRBD2 (6 bases). The J call may be incorrect, as the DNA end agrees better with TRBJ2-7. This CDR3 has 15 amino acids. Per the germline V gene, CDR1 is SGHTA and CDR2 is FQGNSA. CDR3 nucleotides: TGTGCCAGCAGTTCCGACCTGGCGGGGAACTACGAGCAGTACTTC. Its translation is CASSSDLAGNYEQYF.

This chain connects TRBV5-8 to TRBJ2-5; maybe TRBD1 (7 bases). The CDR3 length is 17 residues. Germline V CDR1 and CDR2: SGHTS, YDEGEE. The V end was cut by 2 bases, the J end by 3 bases, with 20 bases between. CDR3 residues: CASSFATGGGGEETQYF. Written as DNA, the CDR3 is TGTGCCAGCAGCTTCGCAACCGGAGGGGGCGGAGAAGAGACCCAGTACTTC.

The rearrangement joins TRBV29-1 to TRBJ1-4, with 7 bases fitting TRBD1. The germline gives CDR1 SQVTM, CDR2 ANQGSEA. V was pared by 7 bases and J by 5 bases, with 7 bases of the junction left unmatched. This CDR3 spans 13 amino acids. The CDR3 DNA follows: TGCAGCGGTCGCCGGGACAGCAATGAAAAACTGTTTTTT. Protein sequence: CSGRRDSNEKLFF.

This clone was observed a few times. This rearrangement joins TRBV19 to TRBJ2-6; D tentatively fits TRBD1 or TRBD2 (6 bases each). The CDR3 is made up of 14 amino acids. Between the trimmed V and J ends, which lost 3 bases and 7 bases, there was a span of 10 bases. CDR1 LNHDA and CDR2 SQIVND come from the germline V gene (reference sequence). The DNA of the CDR3 is TGTGCCAGTAGTATCGGGGGCGACGCCAACGTCCTGACTTTC. The encoded protein is CASSIGGDANVLTF.

This clone was observed a handful of times. The gene calls are TRBV29-1 and TRBJ2-2; 7 positions match TRBD1. V shed 6 bases, J shed 1 base, and the junction held 5 bases outside the gene matches. CDR3 length: 14 amino acids. Per the germline V gene, CDR1 is SQVTM and CDR2 is ANQGSEA. The chain's CDR3 is CSVDRLMNTGELFF. CDR3 bases: TGCAGCGTGGACAGGCTGATGAACACCGGGGAGCTGTTTTTT.

The chain uses TRBV30 and TRBJ1-5, with unresolved D. V shed 0 bases and J shed 5 bases, with 8 bases lying between them. The CDR3 extends over 13 amino acids. Germline V gene lookup returns CDR1 GTSNPN and CDR2 SVGIG (reference sequence). DNA of the CDR3: TGTGCCTGGAGTGTAAGGCTGGATCAGCCCCAGCATTTT. Translation gives CAWSVRLDQPQHF.

This clone was observed once. The chain joins TRBV28 to TRBJ2-7, with D possibly TRBD2 on 5 matching bases. With 3 bases removed from V and 0 bases from J, the gap between germline ends came to 9 bases. CDR1 is MDHEN, CDR2 SYDVKM, per germline. The CDR3 covers 14 residues. The CDR3 region has the DNA TGTGCCAGCAGTTTGGTCCTAGCCTCCTACGAGCAGTACTTC. Translation gives CASSLVLASYEQYF.

This chain connects TRBV7-2 to TRBJ2-6; no clear D gene. The CDR3 runs to 13 residues. Germline assignment: CDR1 SGHTA and CDR2 FQGNSA. The V gene lost 3 bases and the J gene lost 2 bases, with 2 bases spanning the gap. CDR3 in DNA: TGTGCCAGCAGCTTCCCTGGGGCCAACGTCCTGACTTTC. This gives the protein CASSFPGANVLTF.

This chain connects TRBV5-1 to TRBJ2-1; D may be TRBD1 (6 bases). CDR1 is SGHRS, CDR2 YFSETQ, per germline. There are 15 residues in the CDR3. The V and J ends lost 0 bases and 5 bases respectively, with 12 bases between them. CDR3 DNA: TGCGCCAGCAGCTTGGCACTTGGACAGAACAATGAGCAGTTCTTC. It codes for CASSLALGQNNEQFF.

This chain uses TRBV11-2 with TRBJ2-7, with D perhaps TRBD1 or TRBD2 (6 bases each). CDR3 length: 15 amino acids. Trimming removed 0 bases from V and 0 bases from J, with 9 bases in between. The germline V gene encodes CDR1 SGHAT and CDR2 FQNNGV. The CDR3 DNA is TGTGCCAGCAGCTTAGAACGGGGGCCCTCCTACGAGCAGTACTTC. It is translated as CASSLERGPSYEQYF.

The chain employs TRBV29-1 and TRBJ2-7; 7 nucleotides align to TRBD1. The V segment lost 1 base and the J segment 4 bases; nucleotides outside the gene matches: 4. The CDR3 extends over 13 amino acids. The V gene's germline CDR1 is SQVTM and CDR2 ANQGSEA. CDR3 protein: CSVEGGRGYEQYF. CDR3 DNA: TGCAGCGTTGAAGGAGGCAGGGGGTACGAGCAGTACTTC.

The chain couples TRBV7-3 to TRBJ1-1; no definite D call. V lost 2 bases, J lost 1 base, and 11 bases lay in between. In germline, CDR1 is SGHTA, CDR2 FQGTGA. The CDR3 extends over 15 amino acids. CDR3 sequence (DNA): TGTGCCAGCAGCTTATCCGCCTCGCGGAACACTGAAGCTTTCTTT. Translated, it gives CASSLSASRNTEAFF.

The chain carries TRBV5-1 and TRBJ2-7, with D possibly matching TRBD1 (6 bases). This CDR3 region has 13 residues. Germline loops: CDR1 SGHRS, CDR2 YFSETQ. V was clipped by 0 bases and J by 11 bases, with 15 bases between them. The DNA of the CDR3 is TGCGCCAGCAGCTTGGCCGTTGACAGGAATGAGTACTTC. Protein: CASSLAVDRNEYF.

In this sample, this clone turned up a few times. The V call is TRBV30, the J call TRBJ2-5; the D call may be TRBD1 or TRBD2 (5 bases each). The CDR3 covers 15 residues. V was pared by 0 bases and J by 5 bases, with 16 bases between. Germline V gene lookup returns CDR1 GTSNPN and CDR2 SVGIG (reference sequence). The CDR3 DNA follows: TGTGCCTGGAGTGTACGGCAGGGAGCAAAGGAGACCCAGTACTTC. This codes for CAWSVRQGAKETQYF. The whole variable domain, filled in from reference TRBV30 and TRBJ2-5, reads SQTIHQWPATLVQPVGSPLSLECTVEGTSNPNLYWYRQAAGRGLQLLFYSVGIGQISSEVPQNLSASRPQDRQFILSSKKLLLSDSGFYLCAWSVRQGAKETQYFGPGTRLLVL.

J is TRBJ2-5 and V is TRBV9, with D tentatively TRBD1 or TRBD2 (6 bases each). CDR1 is SGDLS, CDR2 YYNGEE, per germline. V lost 2 bases and J 8 bases, leaving 13 bases between the germline ends. CDR3 size: 13 residues. CDR3: CASSVTSGATQYF. The CDR3 nucleotides are TGTGCCAGCAGCGTTACCTCGGGGGCAACCCAGTACTTC.

This clone showed up just once. This chain uses TRBV4-1 with TRBJ1-5, with no clear D. With 4 bases removed from V and 2 bases from J, the gap between germline ends came to 12 bases. The CDR3 is 15 amino acids. Germline assignment: CDR1 MGHRA and CDR2 YSYEKL. CDR3 nucleotides: TGCGCCAGCAGCCCGACTCGGGATGGCAATCAGCCCCAGCATTTT. Translated, it gives CASSPTRDGNQPQHF.

This clone appeared a few times. The chain carries TRBV18 and TRBJ1-2, with 7 positions matching TRBD1. V dropped 5 bases and J dropped 1; count of bases not matched to a gene: 1. The CDR3 runs 13 residues. CDR1 is KGHSH, CDR2 LQKENI, per germline. CDR3 protein: CASSGDSNYGYTF. The CDR3 DNA reads as TGTGCCAGCTCAGGGGACAGTAACTATGGCTACACCTTC. The full variable domain, rest sourced from reference TRBV18 and TRBJ1-2, is NAGVMQNPRHLVRRRGQEARLRCSPMKGHSHVYWYRQLPEEGLKFMVYLQKENIIDESGMPKERFSAEFPKEGPSILRIQQVVRGDSAAYFCASSGDSNYGYTFGSGTRLTVV.

This clone has a handful of counts. The CDR3 reads CSVEDDTGPTYEQYF. In DNA form, the CDR3 reads TGCAGCGTTGAAGACGATACGGGGCCCACCTACGAGCAGTACTTC. The rearrangement uses TRBV29-1 and TRBJ2-7; D may match TRBD1 or TRBD2 (5 bases each). The V and J ends lost 0 bases and 2 bases respectively, with 14 bases between them. The CDR3 sequence is 15 residues long. The germline V gene has CDR1 SQVTM and CDR2 ANQGSEA.

This clone occurred a few times. The chain couples TRBV28 to TRBJ2-1; TRBD2 matches 10 bases. The CDR3 contains 16 residues. Germline CDR1 and CDR2: MDHEN and SYDVKM. The trim removed 6 bases at V and 14 bases at J, leaving 19 bases unmatched. Here the CDR3 reads CASSRVVSGGAIEEFF. CDR3 in DNA: TGTGCCAGCAGCCGGGTGGTGAGCGGGGGGGCCATCGAGGAGTTCTTC.

The V and J genes are TRBV29-1 and TRBJ1-5; no firm D call. This CDR3 comprises 13 residues. Trimming pared 4 bases from V and 3 bases from J, leaving 10 bases between. CDR1 SQVTM and CDR2 ANQGSEA come from the germline V gene. The CDR3 is CSVVVGYNQPQHF. In DNA form, the CDR3 reads TGCAGCGTTGTGGTAGGGTACAATCAGCCCCAGCATTTT.

The chain carries TRBV28 and TRBJ2-7, with TRBD1 identical over 10 bases. The V segment lost 5 bases and the J segment 4 bases; nucleotides outside the gene matches: 5. The CDR3 runs to 14 residues. The germline gives CDR1 MDHEN, CDR2 SYDVKM. The CDR3 bases are TGTGCCAGCAGTCGCCGGGACAGGGGTTACGAGCAGTACTTC. Translation gives CASSRRDRGYEQYF.

The chain employs TRBV14 and TRBJ1-2, with D possibly TRBD1 on 6 matching bases. Germline V gene sequence: CDR1 SGHDN, CDR2 FVKESK. V lost 6 bases and J lost 7, with 9 bases in between. The CDR3 covers 11 residues. The CDR3 DNA follows: TGTGCCAGCAGAGACAGGCCTGGCTACACCTTC. Protein product: CASRDRPGYTF.

The table lists this clone with a count of one. V and J are TRBV30 and TRBJ1-5; tentative D call: TRBD1 (5 bases). Germline assignment: CDR1 GTSNPN and CDR2 SVGIG (reference sequence). Trimming stripped 3 bases from V and 4 bases from J, with 16 bases between. The CDR3 is made up of 15 amino acids. CDR3 nucleotides: TGTGCCTGGAGCCGGGGCACCCGTAGAAATCAGCCCCAGCATTTT. Residues: CAWSRGTRRNQPQHF.

The chain couples TRBV6-5 to TRBJ1-4; no reliable D call. The CDR3 is 13 residues long. Germline values: CDR1 MNHEY, CDR2 SVGAGI. Trimming pared 6 bases from V and 8 bases from J, leaving 13 bases between. CDR3 coding DNA: TGTGCCAGCAGGGTACCGGGGAGGGAAAAACTGTTTTTT. It codes for CASRVPGREKLFF.

The V gene is TRBV23-1, the J gene TRBJ1-5; D is unresolved. TRBV23-1 is an open reading frame whose function is uncertain. Trimming left V 0 bases short and J 3 bases short, with 6 bases between. The CDR3 loop spans 14 amino acids. CDR3 in DNA: TGCGCCAGCAGTCAATCAAGGTACAATCAGCCCCAGCATTTT. Translating it yields CASSQSRYNQPQHF.

The rearrangement links TRBV4-2 to TRBJ2-1; TRBD1 or TRBD2 may be the D gene (5 bases each). CDR1 is LGHNA and CDR2 is YNFKEQ in the germline V gene. This CDR3 region has 16 residues. Trimming took off 0 bases at V and 5 bases at J, with 14 bases between the two ends. DNA of the CDR3: TGTGCCAGCAGCCAAGATCGGGGACCCGTACACAATGAGCAGTTCTTC. Amino acids: CASSQDRGPVHNEQFF.

This clone has at least ten counts. The gene calls are TRBV28 and TRBJ1-5; no firm D call. Trimming removed 2 bases at V and 5 bases at J, with 7 bases between. The CDR3 is made up of 13 amino acids. Germline CDR1 MDHEN, CDR2 SYDVKM. CDR3 sequence: CASSLGKHQPQHF. The CDR3, as DNA: TGTGCCAGCAGTTTAGGCAAGCATCAGCCCCAGCATTTT.